Listed below are T cell receptor beta chains from one sample, sequenced in a study of OX40 agonist ivuxolimab in advanced cancers. Assay used: immunoSEQ multiplex PCR; TCRdb lists only in-frame clones, some missing. The sample lists under 70,000 clones; 75% to 90% were seen once. Sequencing was performed on CD4+ or CD8+ T cells sorted from blood, taken in a trial of the OX40 agonist ivuxolimab. These receptors were taken from an adult with an advanced solid tumor such as melanoma, head and neck, liver or kidney cancer. The CDR3 runs from the conserved cysteine through the conserved F or W. D genes are given only for firm matches. Part of the rows lack a size; the others show once, few, many or a class for expanded clones.

clone size	V gene	D gene	J gene	CDR3 DNA	CDR3 protein
-	TRBV5-1	-	TRBJ2-7	TGCGCCAGCAGCTGGGCGGGGTCCGGGGGAAGCTACGAGCAGTACTTC	CASSWAGSGGSYEQYF
-	TRBV2	-	TRBJ2-7	TGTGCCAGCAGTGAGTTTGGGAGCGAGCAGTACTTC	CASSEFGSEQYF
-	TRBV10-3	-	TRBJ1-5	TGTGCCATCGGGATGGGTAATCAGCCCCAGCATTTT	CAIGMGNQPQHF
-	TRBV11-2	TRBD1	TRBJ2-1	TGTGCCAGCAGCCTAACTACGGGACAGGGGAATGAGCAGTTCTTC	CASSLTTGQGNEQFF
-	TRBV7-2	-	TRBJ2-3	TGTGCCAGCAGCTTAGACACAGATACGCAGTATTTT	CASSLDTDTQYF
once	TRBV5-1	-	TRBJ2-2	TGCGCCAGTTCCGGGGTAAAGAACACCGGGGAGCTGTTTTTT	CASSGVKNTGELFF
-	TRBV28	TRBD1	TRBJ2-7	TGTGCCAGCAGTTACCCGACCTTGAGACAGGGGGGCTACGAGCAGTACTTC	CASSYPTLRQGGYEQYF
-	TRBV19	TRBD2	TRBJ2-1	TGTGCCAGTAGTACTTGGACTAGCGGGAGGGTAAGGGAGCAGTTCTTC	CASSTWTSGRVREQFF
-	TRBV5-1	-	TRBJ2-1	TGCGCCAGCAGCTTGGCGTCCGCTACCTACAATGAGCAGTTCTTC	CASSLASATYNEQFF
-	TRBV7-2	TRBD1	TRBJ1-6	TGTGCCAGCAGCTTACAGGGGGTAAGGTCACCCCTCCACTTT	CASSLQGVRSPLHF
-	TRBV5-1	TRBD1	TRBJ2-7	TGCGCCAGCAGCTTGGTACAGGGGCACGAGCAGTACTTC	CASSLVQGHEQYF
-	TRBV7-2	-	TRBJ1-3	TGTGCCAGCAGCTTAGTCCCCACTGGAAACACCATATATTTT	CASSLVPTGNTIYF
-	TRBV21-1	-	TRBJ2-7	TGTGCCAGCAAACGGCGCGCCACCTACGAGCAGTACTTC	CASKRRATYEQYF
-	TRBV20-1	-	TRBJ2-3	TGCAGTGCCAGCGCGGGACATACGCAGTATTTT	CSASAGHTQYF
once	TRBV14	-	TRBJ2-1	TGTGCCAGAAACCCAGGGTCTGAGCAGTTCTTC	CARNPGSEQFF
-	TRBV27	TRBD1	TRBJ2-7	TGTGCCAGCAGTCCAACACCCGGGACAGGGTGGCACGAGCAGTACTTC	CASSPTPGTGWHEQYF
-	TRBV6-6	TRBD1	TRBJ1-2	TGTGCCAGCAGCGCAGGGGGCTTGGACTATGGCTACACCTTC	CASSAGGLDYGYTF
-	TRBV10-3	TRBD2	TRBJ2-7	TGTGCCATCAGTGAGACCGGGACTATCTACGAGCAGTACTTC	CAISETGTIYEQYF
-	TRBV28	TRBD2	TRBJ2-7	TGTGCCAGCGCGGGACTAGCGGGACCCTACGAGCAGTACTTC	CASAGLAGPYEQYF
-	TRBV21-1	-	TRBJ2-5	TGTGCCAGCAGCACACGGACTAGCGCGATGCACCAAGAGACCCAGTACTTC	CASSTRTSAMHQETQYF
-	TRBV11-2	-	TRBJ2-7	TGTGCCAGCAGCATCCACACCTTAGAGCACGAGCAGTACTTC	CASSIHTLEHEQYF
-	TRBV5-8	-	TRBJ1-1	TGTGCCAGCAGCTATGAGGGGTTCCGACCGAACACTGAAGCTTTCTTT	CASSYEGFRPNTEAFF
-	TRBV19	-	TRBJ2-1	TGTGCCAGTAGGTACCAATTCCGGGGCTCCTACAATGAGCAGTTCTTC	CASRYQFRGSYNEQFF
-	TRBV21-1	-	TRBJ2-6	TGTGCCAGCAGCAAGACAGGGGAGGCTGGGGCCAACGTCCTGACTTTC	CASSKTGEAGANVLTF
-	TRBV28	TRBD1	TRBJ2-2	TGTGCCAGCAGGGGACAGGGGAACACCGGGGAGCTGTTTTTT	CASRGQGNTGELFF
-	TRBV5-1	-	TRBJ2-1	TGCGCCAGCAGCCCGGACACGAGCTCCTACAATGAGCAGTTCTTC	CASSPDTSSYNEQFF
once	TRBV5-4	TRBD2	TRBJ2-7	TGTGCCAGCAGCGGAAGGACTAGCGGGAGCCACGAGCAGTACTTC	CASSGRTSGSHEQYF
-	TRBV10-2	TRBD2	TRBJ2-5	TGCGCCAGCAGACTAGCGGGACCCCGGACCCAGTACTTC	CASRLAGPRTQYF
-	TRBV4-1	TRBD2	TRBJ2-2	TGCGCCAGCAGCCTTGGTAGCGGGGGCCTAATGACCGGGGAGCTGTTTTTT	CASSLGSGGLMTGELFF
-	TRBV9	TRBD1	TRBJ1-2	TGTGCCAGCAGCGTCAAAGTGGGGACAGGGGGCCTGTCTAACTATGGCTACACCTTC	CASSVKVGTGGLSNYGYTF
-	TRBV7-9	TRBD1	TRBJ2-7	TGTGCCAGCAGCCCAGGACAGGGGGTACGCGAGCAGTACTTC	CASSPGQGVREQYF
-	TRBV23-1	-	TRBJ2-7	TGCGCCAGCAGTCGGGGTAGCTCCTACGAGCAGTACTTC	CASSRGSSYEQYF
-	TRBV6-6	-	TRBJ1-6	TGTGCCAGCAGTCAGGACGGAACTTCACCCCTCCACTTT	CASSQDGTSPLHF
-	TRBV6-5	-	TRBJ1-5	TGTGCCAGCAGCGGCAGTGGGGGAAGCAATCAGCCCCAGCATTTT	CASSGSGGSNQPQHF
-	TRBV2	-	TRBJ2-7	TGTGCCAGCACCGACTACTACGAGCAGTACTTC	CASTDYYEQYF
-	TRBV28	-	TRBJ1-2	TGTGGCTCAGGACGTAACTATGGCTACACCTTC	CGSGRNYGYTF
-	TRBV2	-	TRBJ1-5	TGTGCCAGCAGTGAGGGCCCGACGATTAGCAATCAGCCCCAGCATTTT	CASSEGPTISNQPQHF
-	TRBV9	-	TRBJ2-3	TGTGCCAGCAGCGTAGGTGGAGGTGGTACGCAGTATTTT	CASSVGGGGTQYF
-	TRBV5-6	-	TRBJ1-1	TGTGCCAGCAGCTCCCGTACACAGGGCTCTGAAGCTTTCTTT	CASSSRTQGSEAFF
-	TRBV4-2	-	TRBJ1-4	TGTGCCAGCAGCCAAGATCGTGGGGATTTCGCAACTAATGAAAAACTGTTTTTT	CASSQDRGDFATNEKLFF
-	TRBV28	-	TRBJ1-2	TGTGCCAGCAACCTCCCAGGGGAGTTGAACTATGGCTACACCTTC	CASNLPGELNYGYTF
-	TRBV4-1	TRBD1	TRBJ1-2	TGCGCCAGTTCTCGACAGGGGGACAATGGCTACACCTTC	CASSRQGDNGYTF
-	TRBV5-1	-	TRBJ1-4	TGCGCCAGCAGCTTGTCGGAGTTTCGGAAGGCGACTGAAAAACTGTTTTTT	CASSLSEFRKATEKLFF
-	TRBV5-4	TRBD2	TRBJ2-7	TGTGCCAGCACCAAAGGGGGACTAGCGGGGTCGAGCTCCTACGAGCAGTACTTC	CASTKGGLAGSSSYEQYF